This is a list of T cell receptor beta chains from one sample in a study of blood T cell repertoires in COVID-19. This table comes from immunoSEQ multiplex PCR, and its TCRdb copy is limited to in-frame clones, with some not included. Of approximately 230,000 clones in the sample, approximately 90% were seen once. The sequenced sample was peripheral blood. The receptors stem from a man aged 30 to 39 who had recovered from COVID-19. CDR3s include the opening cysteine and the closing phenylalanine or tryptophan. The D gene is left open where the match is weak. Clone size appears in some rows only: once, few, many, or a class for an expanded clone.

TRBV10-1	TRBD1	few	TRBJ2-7	TGCGCCAGCAGTGATGGACAGGGAGTTTACGAGCAGTACTTC	CASSDGQGVYEQYF
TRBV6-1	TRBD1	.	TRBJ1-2	TGTGCCAGCAGTGAGGCGACCGGGACAGGGGATCTGCACACCTTC	CASSEATGTGDLHTF
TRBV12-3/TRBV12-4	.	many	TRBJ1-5	TGTGCCAGCAGTTTACATAGCAATCAGCCCCAGCATTTT	CASSLHSNQPQHF
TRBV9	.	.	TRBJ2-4	TGTGCCAGCAGCGTAGCGTCCGGGTCGCCTCAAAACATTCAGTACTTC	CASSVASGSPQNIQYF
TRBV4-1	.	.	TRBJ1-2	TGCGCCAGCAGCCAAGGAAGGGGGGGGCCGGGAGGCTACACCTTC	CASSQGRGGPGGYTF
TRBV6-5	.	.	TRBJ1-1	TGTGCCAGCACAGGGGAAAGTAGCACTGAAGCTTTCTTT	CASTGESSTEAFF
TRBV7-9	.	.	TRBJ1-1	TGTGCCAGCAGCTTAGCACAGGGTGTGGGGACTGAAGCTTTCTTT	CASSLAQGVGTEAFF
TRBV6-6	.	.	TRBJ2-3	TGTGCCAGCAGTTACGGGGGGCGGGGGCACACAGATACGCAGTATTTT	CASSYGGRGHTDTQYF
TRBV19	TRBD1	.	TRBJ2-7	TGTGCCAGTAGTACCGAAGGGGACAGGGGCGAGCAGTACTTC	CASSTEGDRGEQYF
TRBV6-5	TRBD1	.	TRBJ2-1	TGTGCCAGCAGTTACTCGACAGGGGGATCCTACAATGAGCAGTTCTTC	CASSYSTGGSYNEQFF
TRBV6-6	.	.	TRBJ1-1	TGTGCCAGCAGTTACGCGGGGACCCCCATATATGCTTTCTTT	CASSYAGTPIYAFF
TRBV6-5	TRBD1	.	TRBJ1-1	TGTGCCAGCACCCGAGACAGGGCCACTGAAGCTTTCTTT	CASTRDRATEAFF
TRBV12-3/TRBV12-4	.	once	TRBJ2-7	TGTGCCAGCTCACTTAAGGAGTACGAGCAGTACTTC	CASSLKEYEQYF
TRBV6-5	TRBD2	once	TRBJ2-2	TGTGCCAGCAGTTCCTTAGCGGGGGGGCCCCCCGGGGAGCTGTTTTTT	CASSSLAGGPPGELFF
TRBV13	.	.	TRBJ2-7	TGTGCCAGCAGCTTATTAAGCGACAGTAGATACGAGCAGTACTTC	CASSLLSDSRYEQYF
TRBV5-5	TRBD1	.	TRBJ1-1	TGTGCCAGCAGCCATGGACAGGGGGCCACTGAAGCTTTCTTT	CASSHGQGATEAFF
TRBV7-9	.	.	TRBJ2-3	TGTGCCAGCAGCTTACTCTTCGGTGATACGCAGTATTTT	CASSLLFGDTQYF
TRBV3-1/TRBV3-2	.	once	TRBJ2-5	TGTGCCAGCAGCTCGACAGGGAGGGAGACCCAGTACTTC	CASSSTGRETQYF
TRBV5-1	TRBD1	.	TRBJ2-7	TGCGCCAGCAACGGACAGGGTCCTACCCCCTACGAGCAGTACTTC	CASNGQGPTPYEQYF
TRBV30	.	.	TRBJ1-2	TGTGCCTGGGGTACAGGGCTTAACTATGGCTACACCTTC	CAWGTGLNYGYTF
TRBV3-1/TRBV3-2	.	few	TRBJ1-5	TGTGCCAGCAGCCCGGTAGATAGCAATCAGCCCCAGCATTTT	CASSPVDSNQPQHF
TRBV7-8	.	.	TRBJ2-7	TGTGCCAGCAGCCGTCGACGGACAAGCTCCTACGAGCAGTACTTC	CASSRRRTSSYEQYF
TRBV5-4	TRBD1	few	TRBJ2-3	TGTGCCAGCAGCCCAGGGACAGGGACAGATACGCAGTATTTT	CASSPGTGTDTQYF
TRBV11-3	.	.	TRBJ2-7	TGTGCCAGCAGCTTAGACGGGTGGACCTACGAGCAGTACTTC	CASSLDGWTYEQYF
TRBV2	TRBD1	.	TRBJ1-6	TGTGCCAGCAGCGCCTCGGGACAGTATAATTCACCCCTCCACTTT	CASSASGQYNSPLHF
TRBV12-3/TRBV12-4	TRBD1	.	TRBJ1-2	TGTGCCAGCAGTCTCGGACAGGACTATGGCTACACCTTC	CASSLGQDYGYTF
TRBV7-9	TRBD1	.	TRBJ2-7	TGTGCCAGCAGCTTAGGGACAGGGTATGACGAGCAGTACTTC	CASSLGTGYDEQYF
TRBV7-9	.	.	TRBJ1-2	TGTGCCAGCAGCTTACAGGCCGTAGAATACCACCGTAGATATTATGGCTACACCTTC	CASSLQAVEYHRRYYGYTF
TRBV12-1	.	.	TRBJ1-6	TGTGCCAGCAGCTTTTCAGATACCGATAATTCACCCCTCCACTTT	CASSFSDTDNSPLHF
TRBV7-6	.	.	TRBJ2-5	TGTGCCAGCAGCCAGGGCACTAAAGAGACCCAGTACTTC	CASSQGTKETQYF
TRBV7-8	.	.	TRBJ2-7	TGTGCCAGCAGCTTAGGGTGGCAGGGGTCCTACGAGCAGTACTTC	CASSLGWQGSYEQYF
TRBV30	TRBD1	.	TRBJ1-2	TGTGCCTGGAGTACAGGGGACTATGGCTACACCTTC	CAWSTGDYGYTF
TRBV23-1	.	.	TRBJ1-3	TGCGCCAGCATTCAGCGCCCTCTTACTGGAAACACCATATATTTT	CASIQRPLTGNTIYF
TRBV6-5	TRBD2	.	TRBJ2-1	TGTGCCAGCAGTTACGGGACTAGCGGGGGGAATGAGCAGTTCTTC	CASSYGTSGGNEQFF
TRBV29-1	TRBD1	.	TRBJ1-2	TGCAGCGCGAGGGAGCAGGGGGCGCTCGGCTACACCTTC	CSAREQGALGYTF
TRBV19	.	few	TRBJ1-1	TGTGCCAGTAGTTTGGGACACCCTTTCACTGAAGCTTTCTTT	CASSLGHPFTEAFF
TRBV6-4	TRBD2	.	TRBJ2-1	TGTGCCAGCAGTCCTTTTAGCGGGGGGGCCTACAATGAGCAGTTCTTC	CASSPFSGGAYNEQFF
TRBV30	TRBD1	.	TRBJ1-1	TGTGCCTGGAGTGGGGTAGGGGGCGAGGTGACTGAAGCTTTCTTT	CAWSGVGGEVTEAFF
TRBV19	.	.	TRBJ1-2	TGTGCCAGTACCAGGTCTATGCCGTACCTCGATTATCGCGACTATGGCTACACCTTC	CASTRSMPYLDYRDYGYTF
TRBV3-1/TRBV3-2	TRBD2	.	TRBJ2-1	TGTGCCAGCAGCCAAGATCCTACTAGCGGGGGGTGGTATGAGCAGTTCTTC	CASSQDPTSGGWYEQFF
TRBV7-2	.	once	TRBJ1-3	TGTGCCAGCAGCTTAATTAACTTGGGGCCTGGAAACACCATATATTTT	CASSLINLGPGNTIYF
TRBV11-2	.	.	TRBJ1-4	TGTGCCAGCAGCTTAGAGGCGGCATATAACGGGGGTGAAAAACTGTTTTTT	CASSLEAAYNGGEKLFF
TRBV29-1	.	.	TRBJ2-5	TGCAGCGTGGAAACGGGGAGAGGGGAGACCCAGTACTTC	CSVETGRGETQYF
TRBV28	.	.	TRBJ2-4	TGTGCCAGCAGTTTCCCCGGGGGAGGTAACATTCAGTACTTC	CASSFPGGGNIQYF
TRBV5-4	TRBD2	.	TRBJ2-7	TGTGCCAGCAGCCCCACTCTAGCGGGCCCCTACGAGCAGTACTTC	CASSPTLAGPYEQYF
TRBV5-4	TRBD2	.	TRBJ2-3	TGTGCCAGCAGCAAGGGACTAGCGGAAAGCACAGATACGCAGTATTTT	CASSKGLAESTDTQYF
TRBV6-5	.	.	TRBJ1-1	TGTGCCAGCAGTTTCAACAGGGCAACTGAAGCTTTCTTT	CASSFNRATEAFF
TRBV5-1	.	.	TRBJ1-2	TGCGCCAGCAGCTCCTATGGACAGATCGATTACACCTTC	CASSSYGQIDYTF
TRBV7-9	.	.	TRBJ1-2	TGTGCCAGCCAAGGGTGGGGCACAGATTATGGCTACACCTTC	CASQGWGTDYGYTF
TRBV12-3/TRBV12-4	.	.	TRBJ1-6	TGTGCCAGCCAGACAGTACATAATTCACCCCTCCACTTT	CASQTVHNSPLHF